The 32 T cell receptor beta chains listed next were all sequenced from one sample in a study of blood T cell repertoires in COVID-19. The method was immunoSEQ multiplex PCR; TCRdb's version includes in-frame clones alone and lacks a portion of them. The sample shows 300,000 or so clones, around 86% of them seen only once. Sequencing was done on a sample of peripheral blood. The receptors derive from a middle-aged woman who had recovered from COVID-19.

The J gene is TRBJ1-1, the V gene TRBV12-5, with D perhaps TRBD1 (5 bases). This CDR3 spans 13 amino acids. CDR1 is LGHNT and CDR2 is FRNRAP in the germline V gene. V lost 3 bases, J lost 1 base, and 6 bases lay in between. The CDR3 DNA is TGTGCTAGTGGTTTTGGGGCGAACACTGAAGCTTTCTTT. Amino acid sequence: CASGFGANTEAFF.

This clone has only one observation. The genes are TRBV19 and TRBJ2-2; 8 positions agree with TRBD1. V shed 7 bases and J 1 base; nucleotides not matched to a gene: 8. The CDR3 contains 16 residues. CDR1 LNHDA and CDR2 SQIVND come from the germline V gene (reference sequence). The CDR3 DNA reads TGTGCCAGTACCTCCCCGGGACAGGAGAACACCGGGGAGCTGTTTTTT. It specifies CASTSPGQENTGELFF.

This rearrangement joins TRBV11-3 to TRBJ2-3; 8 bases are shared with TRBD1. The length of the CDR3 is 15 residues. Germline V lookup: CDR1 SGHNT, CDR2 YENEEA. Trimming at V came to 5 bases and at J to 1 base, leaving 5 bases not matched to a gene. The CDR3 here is CASSPRTGRTDTQYF. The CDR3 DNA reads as TGTGCCAGCAGCCCTCGGACAGGGCGCACAGATACGCAGTATTTT.

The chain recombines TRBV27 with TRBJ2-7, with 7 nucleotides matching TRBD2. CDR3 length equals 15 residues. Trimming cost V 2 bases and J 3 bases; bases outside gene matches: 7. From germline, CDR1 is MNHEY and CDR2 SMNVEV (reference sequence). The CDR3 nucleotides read TGTGCCAGCAGTTTAGCACTAGCGAACATCTACGAGCAGTACTTC. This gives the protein CASSLALANIYEQYF.

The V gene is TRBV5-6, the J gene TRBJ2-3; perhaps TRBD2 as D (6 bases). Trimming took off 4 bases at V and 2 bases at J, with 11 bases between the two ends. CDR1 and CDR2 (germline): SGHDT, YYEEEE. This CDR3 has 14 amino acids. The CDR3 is CASSPRTITDTQYF. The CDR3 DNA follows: TGTGCCAGCAGCCCACGGACTATCACAGATACGCAGTATTTT.

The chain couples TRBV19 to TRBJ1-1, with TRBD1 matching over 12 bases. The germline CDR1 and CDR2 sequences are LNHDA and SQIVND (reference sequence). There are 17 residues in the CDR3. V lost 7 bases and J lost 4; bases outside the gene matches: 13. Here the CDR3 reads CASIPPGQGAWGTEAFF. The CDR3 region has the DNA TGTGCCAGTATCCCTCCGGGACAGGGGGCGTGGGGCACTGAAGCTTTCTTT. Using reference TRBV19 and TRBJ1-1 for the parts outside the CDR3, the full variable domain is DGGITQSPKYLFRKEGQNVTLSCEQNLNHDAMYWYRQDPGQGLRLIYYSQIVNDFQKGDIAEGYSVSREKKESFPLTVTSAQKNPTAFYLCASIPPGQGAWGTEAFFGQGTRLTVV.

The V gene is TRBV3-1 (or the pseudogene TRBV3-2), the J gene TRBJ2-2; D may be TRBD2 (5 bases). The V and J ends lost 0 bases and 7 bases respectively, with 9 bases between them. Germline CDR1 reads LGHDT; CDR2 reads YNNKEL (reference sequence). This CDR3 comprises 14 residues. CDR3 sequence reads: CASSQESRGGELFF. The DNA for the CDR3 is TGTGCCAGCAGCCAAGAAAGCCGGGGCGGGGAGCTGTTTTTT.

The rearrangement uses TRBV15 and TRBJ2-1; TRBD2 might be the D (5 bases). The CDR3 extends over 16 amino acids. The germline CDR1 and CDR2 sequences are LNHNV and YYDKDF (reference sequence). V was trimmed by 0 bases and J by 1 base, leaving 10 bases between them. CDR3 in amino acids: CATSRERVLSYNEQFF. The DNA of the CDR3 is TGTGCCACCAGCAGAGAGAGGGTACTTTCCTACAATGAGCAGTTCTTC. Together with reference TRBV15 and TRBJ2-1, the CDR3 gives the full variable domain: DAMVIQNPRYQVTQFGKPVTLSCSQTLNHNVMYWYQQKSSQAPKLLFHYYDKDFNNEADTPDNFQSRRPNTSFCFLDIRSPGLGDTAMYLCATSRERVLSYNEQFFGPGTRLTVL.

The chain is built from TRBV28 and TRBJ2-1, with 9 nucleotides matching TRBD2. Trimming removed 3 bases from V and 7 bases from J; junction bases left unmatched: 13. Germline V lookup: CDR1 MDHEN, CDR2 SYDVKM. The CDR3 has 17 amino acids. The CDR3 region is CASSFMRGGGASNEQFF. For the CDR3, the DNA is TGTGCCAGCAGTTTCATGCGTGGCGGGGGGGCCTCAAATGAGCAGTTCTTC.

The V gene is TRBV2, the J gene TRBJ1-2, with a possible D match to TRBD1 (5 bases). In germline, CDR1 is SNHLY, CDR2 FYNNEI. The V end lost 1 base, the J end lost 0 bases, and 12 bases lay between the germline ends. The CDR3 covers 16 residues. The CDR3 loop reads CASSEVAGNSNYGYTF. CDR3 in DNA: TGTGCCAGCAGTGAAGTTGCAGGGAACTCTAACTATGGCTACACCTTC.

The CDR3 bases are TGTGCCAGCAGTTTATCCCCGGCCCTCTTCCCGGGTGGCTACACCTTC. This gives the protein CASSLSPALFPGGYTF. V gene TRBV27 combines with J gene TRBJ1-2; D uncertain. V was pared by 0 bases and J by 7 bases, with 18 bases between. The CDR3 covers 16 residues. CDR1 is MNHEY and CDR2 is SMNVEV in the germline V gene (reference sequence).

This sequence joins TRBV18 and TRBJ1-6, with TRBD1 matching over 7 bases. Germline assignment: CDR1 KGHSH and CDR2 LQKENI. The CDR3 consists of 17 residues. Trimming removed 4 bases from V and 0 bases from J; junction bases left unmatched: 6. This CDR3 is CASSLRTGRSYNSPLHF. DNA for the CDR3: TGTGCCAGCTCACTTAGGACAGGCCGCTCCTATAATTCACCCCTCCACTTT. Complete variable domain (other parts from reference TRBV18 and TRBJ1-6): NAGVMQNPRHLVRRRGQEARLRCSPMKGHSHVYWYRQLPEEGLKFMVYLQKENIIDESGMPKERFSAEFPKEGPSILRIQQVVRGDSAAYFCASSLRTGRSYNSPLHFGNGTRLTVT.

This chain's CDR3 is CASSHRGLADMNTEAFF. DNA of the CDR3: TGTGCCAGCAGCCACAGGGGGCTAGCGGACATGAACACTGAAGCTTTCTTT. The chain carries TRBV5-5 and TRBJ1-1, with 9 positions matching TRBD1. Germline V gene data show CDR1 as SGHKS and CDR2 as YYEKEE (reference sequence). The V segment lost 4 bases and the J segment 0 bases; nucleotides outside the gene matches: 10. This CDR3 is built from 17 residues.

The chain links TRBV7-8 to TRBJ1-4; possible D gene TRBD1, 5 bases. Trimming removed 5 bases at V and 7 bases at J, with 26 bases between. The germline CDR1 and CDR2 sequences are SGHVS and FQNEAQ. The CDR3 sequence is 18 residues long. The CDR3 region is CASSPKTPHGGNFEKLFF. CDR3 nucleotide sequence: TGTGCCAGCAGCCCAAAGACCCCCCATGGGGGGAATTTTGAAAAACTGTTTTTT.

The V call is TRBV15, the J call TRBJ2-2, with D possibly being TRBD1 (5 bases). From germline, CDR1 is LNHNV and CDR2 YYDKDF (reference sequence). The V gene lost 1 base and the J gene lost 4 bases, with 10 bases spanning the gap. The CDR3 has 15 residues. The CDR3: CATSRAKGPTGELFF. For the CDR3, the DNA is TGTGCCACCAGCAGAGCCAAGGGGCCCACCGGGGAGCTGTTTTTT.

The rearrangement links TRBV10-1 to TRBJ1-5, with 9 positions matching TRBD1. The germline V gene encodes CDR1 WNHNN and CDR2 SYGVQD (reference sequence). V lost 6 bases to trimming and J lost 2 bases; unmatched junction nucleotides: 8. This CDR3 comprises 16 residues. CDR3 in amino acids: CASRGDREDCNQPQHF. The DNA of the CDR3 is TGCGCCAGCAGGGGGGACAGGGAGGATTGCAATCAGCCCCAGCATTTT.

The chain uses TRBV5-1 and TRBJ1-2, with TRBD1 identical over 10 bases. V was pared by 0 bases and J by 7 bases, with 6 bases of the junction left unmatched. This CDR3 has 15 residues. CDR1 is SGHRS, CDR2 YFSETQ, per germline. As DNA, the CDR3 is TGCGCCAGCAGCTTGGGACAGGGGGCCCTATTTGGCTACACCTTC. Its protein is CASSLGQGALFGYTF.

The CDR3 coding sequence is TGTGCCAGCAGCCAAGATCGCTCCCAGGTGTCTAACTATGGCTACACCTTC. As protein: CASSQDRSQVSNYGYTF. The J gene is TRBJ1-2, the V gene TRBV4-2; D uncertain. V dropped 0 bases and J dropped 0 bases, with 14 bases sitting between them. Germline CDR1 LGHNA, CDR2 YNFKEQ. This CDR3 comprises 17 residues.

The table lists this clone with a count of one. DNA for the CDR3: TGTGCCAGCAGCCAAGAGGGGACAGGGAAGGGACTGAATACGCAGTATTTT. Translation: CASSQEGTGKGLNTQYF. The chain employs TRBV4-2 and TRBJ2-3; 9 positions match TRBD1. The CDR3 contains 17 residues. CDR1 LGHNA and CDR2 YNFKEQ come from the germline V gene. V was clipped by 0 bases and J by 7 bases; unmatched bases: 11.

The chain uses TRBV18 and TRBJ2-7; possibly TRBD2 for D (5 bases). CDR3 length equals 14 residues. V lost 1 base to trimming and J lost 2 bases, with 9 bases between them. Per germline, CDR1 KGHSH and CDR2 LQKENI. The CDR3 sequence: CASSPLGSTYEQYF. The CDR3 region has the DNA TGTGCCAGCTCACCACTTGGGAGTACCTACGAGCAGTACTTC.

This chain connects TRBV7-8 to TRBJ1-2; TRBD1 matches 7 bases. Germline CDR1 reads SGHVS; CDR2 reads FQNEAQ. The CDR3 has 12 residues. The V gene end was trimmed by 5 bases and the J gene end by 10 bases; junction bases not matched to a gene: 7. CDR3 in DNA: TGTGCCAGCAGCCGGGACAGCCCATACTACACCTTC. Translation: CASSRDSPYYTF. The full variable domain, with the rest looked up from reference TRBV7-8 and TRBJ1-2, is GAGVSQSPRYKVAKRGQDVALRCDPISGHVSLFWYQQALGQGPEFLTYFQNEAQLDKSGLPSDRFFAERPEGSVSTLKIQRTQQEDSAVYLCASSRDSPYYTFGSGTRLTVV.

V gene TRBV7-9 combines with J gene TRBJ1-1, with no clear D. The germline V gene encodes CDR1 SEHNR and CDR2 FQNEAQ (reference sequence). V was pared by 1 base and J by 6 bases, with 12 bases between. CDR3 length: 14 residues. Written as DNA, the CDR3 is TGTGCCAGCAGCTTAGTTGCAGGCCCTCCTGAAGCTTTCTTT. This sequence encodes CASSLVAGPPEAFF.

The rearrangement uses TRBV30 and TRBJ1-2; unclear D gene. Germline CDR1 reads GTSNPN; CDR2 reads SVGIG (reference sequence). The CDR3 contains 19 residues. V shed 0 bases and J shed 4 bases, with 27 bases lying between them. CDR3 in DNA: TGTGCCTGGAGTGTAGGCCCTCCCGATGGCTCTTTCCGGGGCTATGGCTACACCTTC. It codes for CAWSVGPPDGSFRGYGYTF.

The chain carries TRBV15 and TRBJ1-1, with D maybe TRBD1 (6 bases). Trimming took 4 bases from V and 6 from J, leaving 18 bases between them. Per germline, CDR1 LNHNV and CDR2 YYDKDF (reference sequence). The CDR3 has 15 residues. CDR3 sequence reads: CATSTGAGGPPEAFF. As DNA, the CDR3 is TGTGCCACCAGCACCGGAGCGGGGGGGCCCCCTGAAGCTTTCTTT.

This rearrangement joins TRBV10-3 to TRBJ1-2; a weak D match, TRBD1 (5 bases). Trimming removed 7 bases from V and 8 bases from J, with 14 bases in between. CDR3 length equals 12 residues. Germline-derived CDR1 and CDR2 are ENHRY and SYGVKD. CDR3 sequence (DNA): TGTGCCATCACTGGCAGGGAAGGCGGCTACACCTTC. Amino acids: CAITGREGGYTF.

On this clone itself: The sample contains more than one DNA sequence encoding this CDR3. The CDR3 spells CASSLGLAGSTDTQYF. CDR3 sequence (DNA): TGCGCCAGCAGCCTGGGACTAGCGGGGAGCACAGATACGCAGTATTTT. This rearrangement joins TRBV5-1 to TRBJ2-3; TRBD2 matches 13 bases. V was pared by 4 bases and J by 0 bases, with 2 bases of the junction left unmatched. CDR1 is SGHRS and CDR2 is YFSETQ in the germline V gene. The CDR3 covers 16 residues.

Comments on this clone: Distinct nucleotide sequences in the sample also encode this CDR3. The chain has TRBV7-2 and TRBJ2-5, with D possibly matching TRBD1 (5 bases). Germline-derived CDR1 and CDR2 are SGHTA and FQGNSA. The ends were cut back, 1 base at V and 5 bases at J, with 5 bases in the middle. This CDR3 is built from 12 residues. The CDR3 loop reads CASSLDRETQYF. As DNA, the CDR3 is TGTGCCAGCAGCTTAGACAGGGAGACCCAGTACTTC.

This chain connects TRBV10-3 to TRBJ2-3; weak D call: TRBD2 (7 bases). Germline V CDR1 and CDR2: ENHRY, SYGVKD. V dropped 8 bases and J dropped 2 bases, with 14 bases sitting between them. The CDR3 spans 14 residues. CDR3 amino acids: CAIGAGAPTDTQYF. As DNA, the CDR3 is TGTGCCATCGGGGCGGGGGCCCCCACAGATACGCAGTATTTT.

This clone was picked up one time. CDR3 DNA: TGTGCCAGCAGCGTAGAGCAGGGGGTTTACAATGAGCAGTTCTTC. This encodes CASSVEQGVYNEQFF. The chain has TRBV9 and TRBJ2-1; TRBD1 matches 7 bases. CDR1 and CDR2 from the germline V gene are SGDLS and YYNGEE. The V gene end was trimmed by 0 bases and the J gene end by 4 bases; junction bases not matched to a gene: 4. This CDR3 is built from 15 residues.

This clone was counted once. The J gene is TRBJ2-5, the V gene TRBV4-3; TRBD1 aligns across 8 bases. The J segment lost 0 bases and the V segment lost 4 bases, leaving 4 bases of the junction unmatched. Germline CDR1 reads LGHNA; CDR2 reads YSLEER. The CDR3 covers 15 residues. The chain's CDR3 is CASSPQTGDQETQYF. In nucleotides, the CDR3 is TGCGCCAGCAGCCCTCAGACAGGGGACCAAGAGACCCAGTACTTC.

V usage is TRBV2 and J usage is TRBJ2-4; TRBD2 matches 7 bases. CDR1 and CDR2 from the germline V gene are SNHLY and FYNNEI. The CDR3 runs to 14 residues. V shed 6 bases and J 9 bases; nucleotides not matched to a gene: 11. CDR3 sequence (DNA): TGTGCCAGCAGGGGGGACGCGGGAGCGGGCATTCAGTACTTC. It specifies CASRGDAGAGIQYF.

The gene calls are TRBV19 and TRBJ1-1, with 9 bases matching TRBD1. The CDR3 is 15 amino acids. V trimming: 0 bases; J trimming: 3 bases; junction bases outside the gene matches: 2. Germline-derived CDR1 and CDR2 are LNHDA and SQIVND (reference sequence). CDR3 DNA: TGTGCCAGTAGTATAGACGACAGGGGGGACACTGAAGCTTTCTTT. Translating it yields CASSIDDRGDTEAFF.